This T cell receptor (beta chain) was identified in a study of T-cell reconstitution after alpha-beta-depleted transplantation in children. The V gene end was trimmed by 5 bases and the J gene end by 7 bases; junction bases not matched to a gene: 10. This CDR3 spans 15 amino acids. CDR1 and CDR2 (germline): SGHTA, FQGNSA. With regard to this clonotype: This may be a read error: a much more frequent sequence differs by one nucleotide.

Unique molecular identifiers were incorporated during preparation of the TCRbeta library. TCRdb ran MiXCR on the PCR reads and lists one entry per CDR3 protein. The table shows around 670,000 distinct CDR3 sequences, with less than 15% occurring only once. The chain links TRBV7-2 to TRBJ2-7; 11 bases align to TRBD2. The specimen was PBMCs, collected before TCRalphabeta/CD19-depleted stem cell transplant. This receptor was taken from a girl aged 2 to 10 with congenital amegakaryocytic thrombocytopenia, due to receive a stem cell transplant. The CDR3 region is CASSLRLAGTLEQYF. DNA for the CDR3: TGTGCCAGCAGCCTTCGACTAGCGGGAACGCTTGAGCAGTACTTC.